The T cell receptor (beta chain) under discussion was sequenced for a study of blood T cell repertoires in COVID-19. This CDR3 has 22 residues. V shed 1 base, J shed 5 bases, and the junction held 25 bases outside the gene matches. The V gene's germline CDR1 is MNHNS and CDR2 SASEGT. This clone was recorded a few times. Patients of the Seattle cohort, enrolled during active infection, were followed longitudinally. Measured with immunoSEQ multiplex PCR; TCRdb has only the in-frame clones, and not every one. The data hold about 200,000 clones, with more than 75% observed a single time. This chain connects TRBV6-1 to TRBJ2-5; 10 bases are shared with TRBD2. The source is a woman older than 75 with COVID-19, enrolled during active disease. The sequencing input was peripheral blood. This chain's CDR3 is CASSEGSHNGGATSGPGETQYF. DNA of the CDR3: TGTGCCAGCAGTGAAGGGAGTCACAACGGGGGTGCGACTAGCGGGCCGGGGGAGACCCAGTACTTC.